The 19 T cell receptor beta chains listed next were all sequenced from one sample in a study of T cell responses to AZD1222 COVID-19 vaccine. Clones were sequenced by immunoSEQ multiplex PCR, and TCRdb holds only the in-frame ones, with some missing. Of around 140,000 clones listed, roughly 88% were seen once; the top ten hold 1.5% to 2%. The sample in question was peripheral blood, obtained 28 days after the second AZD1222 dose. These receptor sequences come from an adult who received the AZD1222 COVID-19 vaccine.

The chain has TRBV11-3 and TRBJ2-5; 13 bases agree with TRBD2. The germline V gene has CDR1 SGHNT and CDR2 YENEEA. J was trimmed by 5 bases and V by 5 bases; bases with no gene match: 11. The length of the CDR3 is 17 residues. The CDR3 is CASSAGLAGPEWETQYF. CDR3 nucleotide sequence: TGTGCCAGCAGCGCGGGACTAGCGGGGCCTGAATGGGAGACCCAGTACTTC.

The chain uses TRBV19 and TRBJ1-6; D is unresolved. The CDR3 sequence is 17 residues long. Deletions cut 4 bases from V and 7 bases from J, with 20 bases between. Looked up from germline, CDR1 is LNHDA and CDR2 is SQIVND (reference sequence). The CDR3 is CASSSLVAGTRNSPLHF. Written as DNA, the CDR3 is TGTGCCAGTAGTAGTCTTGTGGCGGGAACGAGAAATTCACCCCTCCACTTT.

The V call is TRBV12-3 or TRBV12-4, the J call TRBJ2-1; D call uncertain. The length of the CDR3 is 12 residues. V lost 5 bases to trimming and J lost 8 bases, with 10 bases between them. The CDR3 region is CASSPVSHEQFF. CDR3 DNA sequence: TGTGCCAGCAGTCCGGTTTCCCATGAGCAGTTCTTC.

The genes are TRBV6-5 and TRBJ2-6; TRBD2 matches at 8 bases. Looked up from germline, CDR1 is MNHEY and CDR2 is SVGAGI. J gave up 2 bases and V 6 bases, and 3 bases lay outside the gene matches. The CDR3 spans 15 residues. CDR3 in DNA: TGTGCCAGCAGAACGGGGGGGACTGGGGCCAACGTCCTGACTTTC. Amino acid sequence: CASRTGGTGANVLTF.

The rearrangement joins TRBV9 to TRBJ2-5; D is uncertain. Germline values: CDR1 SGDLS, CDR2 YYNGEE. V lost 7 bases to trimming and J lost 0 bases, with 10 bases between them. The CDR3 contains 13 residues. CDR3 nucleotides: TGTGCCAGCGGCGGTCTTTACCAAGAGACCCAGTACTTC. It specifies CASGGLYQETQYF.

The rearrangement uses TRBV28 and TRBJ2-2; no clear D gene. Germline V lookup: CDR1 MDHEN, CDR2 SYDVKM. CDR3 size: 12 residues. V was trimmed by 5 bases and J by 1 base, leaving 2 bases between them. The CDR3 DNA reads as TGTGCCAGCAGTGGGAACACCGGGGAGCTGTTTTTT. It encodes CASSGNTGELFF.

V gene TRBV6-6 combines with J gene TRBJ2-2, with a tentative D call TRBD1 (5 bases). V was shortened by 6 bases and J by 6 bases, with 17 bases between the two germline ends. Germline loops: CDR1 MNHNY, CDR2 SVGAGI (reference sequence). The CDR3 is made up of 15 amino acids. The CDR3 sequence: CASRPTGATAGELFF. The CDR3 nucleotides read TGTGCCAGCAGGCCAACAGGAGCCACCGCCGGGGAGCTGTTTTTT.

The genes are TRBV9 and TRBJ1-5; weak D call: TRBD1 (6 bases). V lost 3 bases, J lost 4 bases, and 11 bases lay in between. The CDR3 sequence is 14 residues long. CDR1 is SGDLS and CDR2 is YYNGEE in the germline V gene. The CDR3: CASSEGGRNQPQHF. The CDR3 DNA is TGTGCCAGCAGCGAGGGGGGCAGGAATCAGCCCCAGCATTTT.

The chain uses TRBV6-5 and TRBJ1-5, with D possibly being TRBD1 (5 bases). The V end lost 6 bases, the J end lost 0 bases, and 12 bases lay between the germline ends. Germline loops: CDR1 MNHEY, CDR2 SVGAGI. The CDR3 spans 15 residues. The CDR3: CASSGGTSSNQPQHF. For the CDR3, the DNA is TGTGCCAGCAGCGGTGGGACGTCTAGCAATCAGCCCCAGCATTTT.

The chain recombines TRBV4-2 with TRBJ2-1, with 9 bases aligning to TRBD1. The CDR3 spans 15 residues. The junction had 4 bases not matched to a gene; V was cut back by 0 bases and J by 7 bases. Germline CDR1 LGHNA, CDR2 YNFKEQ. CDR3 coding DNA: TGTGCCAGCAGCCAAGATCGGGACAGGGTAAATGAGCAGTTCTTC. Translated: CASSQDRDRVNEQFF.

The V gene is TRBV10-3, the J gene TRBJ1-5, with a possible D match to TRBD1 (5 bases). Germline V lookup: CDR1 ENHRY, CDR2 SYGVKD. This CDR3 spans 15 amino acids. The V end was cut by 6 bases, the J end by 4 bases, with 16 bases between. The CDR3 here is CAISEATQGNQPQHF. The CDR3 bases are TGTGCCATCAGCGAGGCGACCCAGGGAAATCAGCCCCAGCATTTT.

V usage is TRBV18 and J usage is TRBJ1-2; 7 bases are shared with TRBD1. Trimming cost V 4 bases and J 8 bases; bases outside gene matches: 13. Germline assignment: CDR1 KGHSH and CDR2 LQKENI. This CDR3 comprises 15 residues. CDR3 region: CASSRTTGAEEGYTF. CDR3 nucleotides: TGTGCCAGCTCACGGACCACAGGGGCAGAGGAAGGCTACACCTTC.

The CDR3 region has the DNA TGTGCCAGCAGCTTAGGTCCAGGGAAAAGGGAGCAGTTCTTC. Amino acids: CASSLGPGKREQFF. The chain employs TRBV7-3 and TRBJ2-1, with a possible D match to TRBD1 (5 bases). CDR1 SGHTA and CDR2 FQGTGA come from the germline V gene. The CDR3 is made up of 14 amino acids. Trimming left V 2 bases short and J 10 bases short, with 15 bases between.

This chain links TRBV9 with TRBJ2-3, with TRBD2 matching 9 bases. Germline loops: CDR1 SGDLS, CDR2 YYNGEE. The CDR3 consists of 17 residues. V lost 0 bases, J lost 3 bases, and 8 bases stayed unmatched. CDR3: CASSVEGSGSGTDTQYF. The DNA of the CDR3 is TGTGCCAGCAGCGTAGAGGGTAGCGGGAGTGGTACAGATACGCAGTATTTT.

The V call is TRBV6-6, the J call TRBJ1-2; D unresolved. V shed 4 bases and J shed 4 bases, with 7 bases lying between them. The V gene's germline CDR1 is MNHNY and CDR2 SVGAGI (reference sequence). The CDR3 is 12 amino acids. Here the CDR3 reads CASSSDIYGYTF. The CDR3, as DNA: TGTGCCAGCAGTTCGGATATCTATGGCTACACCTTC.

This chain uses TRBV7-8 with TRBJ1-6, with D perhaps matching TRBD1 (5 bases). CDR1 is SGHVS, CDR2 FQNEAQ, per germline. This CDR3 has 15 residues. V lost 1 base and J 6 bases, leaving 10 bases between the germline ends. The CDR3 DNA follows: TGTGCCAGCAGCTTAGAAAGGGGCGCTAATTCACCCCTCCACTTT. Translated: CASSLERGANSPLHF.

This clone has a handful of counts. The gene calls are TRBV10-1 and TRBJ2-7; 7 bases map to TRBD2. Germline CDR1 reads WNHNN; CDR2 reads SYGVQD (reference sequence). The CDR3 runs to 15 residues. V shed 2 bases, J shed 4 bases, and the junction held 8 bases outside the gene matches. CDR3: CASSERLAENYEQYV. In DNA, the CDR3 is TGCGCCAGCAGTGAGAGGCTAGCGGAAAATTACGAGCAGTACGTC.

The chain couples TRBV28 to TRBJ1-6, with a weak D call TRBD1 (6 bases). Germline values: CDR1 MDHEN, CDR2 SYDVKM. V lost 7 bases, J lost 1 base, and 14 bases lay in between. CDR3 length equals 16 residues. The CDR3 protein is CASKQSTGSYNSPLHF. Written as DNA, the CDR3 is TGTGCCAGCAAACAATCGACAGGTTCCTATAATTCACCCCTCCACTTT.

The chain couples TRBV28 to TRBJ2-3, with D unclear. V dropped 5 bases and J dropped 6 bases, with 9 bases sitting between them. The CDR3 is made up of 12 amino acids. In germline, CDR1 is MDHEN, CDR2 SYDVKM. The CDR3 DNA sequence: TGTGCCAGCAGTCCCAGTCGGGATACGCAGTATTTT. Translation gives CASSPSRDTQYF.